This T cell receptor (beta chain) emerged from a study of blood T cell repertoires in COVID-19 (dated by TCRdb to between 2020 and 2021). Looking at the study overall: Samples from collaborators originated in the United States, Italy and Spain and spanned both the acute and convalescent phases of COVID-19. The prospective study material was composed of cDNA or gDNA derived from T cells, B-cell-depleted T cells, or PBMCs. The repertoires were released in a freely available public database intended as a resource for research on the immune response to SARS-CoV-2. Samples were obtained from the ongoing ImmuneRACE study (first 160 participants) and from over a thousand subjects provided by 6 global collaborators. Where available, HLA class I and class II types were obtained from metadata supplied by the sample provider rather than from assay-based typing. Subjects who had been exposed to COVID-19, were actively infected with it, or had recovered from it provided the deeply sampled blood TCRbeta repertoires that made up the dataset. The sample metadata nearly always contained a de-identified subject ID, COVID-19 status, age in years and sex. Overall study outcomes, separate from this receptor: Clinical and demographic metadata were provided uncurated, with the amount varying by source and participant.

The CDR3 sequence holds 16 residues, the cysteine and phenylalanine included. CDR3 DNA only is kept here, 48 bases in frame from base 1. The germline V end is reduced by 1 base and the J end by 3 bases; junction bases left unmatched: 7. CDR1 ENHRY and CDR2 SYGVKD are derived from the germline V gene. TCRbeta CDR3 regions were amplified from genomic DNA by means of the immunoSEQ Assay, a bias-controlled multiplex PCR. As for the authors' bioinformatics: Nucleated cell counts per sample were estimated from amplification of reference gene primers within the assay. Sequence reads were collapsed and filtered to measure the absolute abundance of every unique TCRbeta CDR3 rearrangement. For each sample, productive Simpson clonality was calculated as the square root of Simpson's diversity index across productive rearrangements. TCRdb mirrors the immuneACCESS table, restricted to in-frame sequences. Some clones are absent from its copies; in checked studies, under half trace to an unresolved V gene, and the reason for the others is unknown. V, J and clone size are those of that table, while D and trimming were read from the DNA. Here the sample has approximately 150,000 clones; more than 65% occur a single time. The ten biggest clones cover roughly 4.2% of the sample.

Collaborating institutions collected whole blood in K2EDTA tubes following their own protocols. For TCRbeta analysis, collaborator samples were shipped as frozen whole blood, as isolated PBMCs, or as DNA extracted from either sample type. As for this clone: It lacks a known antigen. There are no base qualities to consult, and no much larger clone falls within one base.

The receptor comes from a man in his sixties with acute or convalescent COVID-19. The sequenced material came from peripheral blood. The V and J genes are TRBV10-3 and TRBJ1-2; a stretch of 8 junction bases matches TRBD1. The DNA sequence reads TGTGCCATCAGTGAGTTACAGGTACAGGGGGACTATGGCTACACCTTC. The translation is CAISELQVQGDYGYTF.